The following is a TCR beta chain sequence with its context. The antigen remains unidentified. The entry originates in a study of spatial heterogeneity in lung cancer. General study results and limits: The number of expanded tumor alpha and beta chains correlated with mutation number. Ubiquitous and regional nonsynonymous mutation counts were tracked by ubiquitous and regional expanded TCR counts, respectively.

Time point denoted: sample taken at primary tumor resection. This CDR3 contains 16 residues. The germline CDR1 and CDR2 sequences are SGHVS and FNYEAQ. Trimming cost V 0 bases and J 3 bases, with 14 bases left between them. TCRdb called the 5' RACE reads again in MiXCR, with one record for every CDR3 protein. Here the sample spans about 6,000 distinct CDR3 sequences, roughly a tenth being singletons. This chain uses TRBV7-6 with TRBJ1-1; D gene uncertain. The clonotype comes from a female donor with early-stage non-small cell lung cancer. Sample: lung tumor tissue, taken at surgery. CDR3 sequence (DNA): TGTGCCAGCAGCTTAGCGCAGCCTACCTGGGACACTGAAGCTTTCTTT. It yields the protein CASSLAQPTWDTEAFF. The complete variable domain, with remaining parts taken from reference TRBV7-6 and TRBJ1-1, reads GAGVSQSPRYKVTKRGQDVALRCDPISGHVSLYWYRQALGQGPEFLTYFNYEAQQDKSGLPNDRFSAERPEGSISTLTIQRTEQRDSAMYRCASSLAQPTWDTEAFFGQGTRLTVV.